This TCR beta chain was observed in a study of identical twins. Overall study findings and caveats: The more abundant beta clonotypes in cord blood had fewer insertions, and memory repertoires did not show this.

This CDR3 has 15 residues. Germline CDR1 is SGHVS and CDR2 is FNYEAQ. Trimming shortened V by 1 base and J by 4 bases, and 14 bases separated the two germline ends. Comment on this clonotype: Its specificity is unknown.

A universal primer site came from template switching; cDNA carried unique molecular identifiers. TCRdb re-called the 5' RACE reads through MiXCR, storing one row per CDR3 protein. This table holds 500,000 to 550,000 distinct CDR3 sequences, 20% to 25% found once. This same sample was also part of a study on yellow fever vaccine responses in identical twins. That work states: Reported findings indicate that twins' vaccine T cell responses seemed partially convergent, partially personalized.

The rearrangement links TRBV7-6 to TRBJ2-7; a possible D gene is TRBD2 (6 bases). The receptor was isolated from a woman younger than 30 in good health. The sequenced sample consisted of CD4+ T cells sorted from blood. The chain's CDR3 is CASSLVAGGVYEQYF. For the CDR3, the DNA is TGTGCCAGCAGCTTAGTCGCTGGAGGGGTTTACGAGCAGTACTTC.